A single sample is the source of the 28 T cell receptor beta chains below, sequenced in a study of cytomegalovirus exposure and HLA in healthy donors. The PCR had 60 Vbeta and 13 Jbeta primers. Only in-frame clones appear in the TCRdb table, and some are missing; sequencing was by immunoSEQ multiplex PCR. The repertoire holds about 120,000 clones, with 50% to 65% as singletons. Material: PBMCs. These receptors originate from a man aged 35 to 55 in good health and CMV-seropositive.

The CDR3 DNA follows: TGTGCCAGCAGCCCCCGGACAGAGAACACTGAAGCTTTCTTT. Protein: CASSPRTENTEAFF. This rearrangement joins TRBV11-2 to TRBJ1-1; D may be TRBD1 (6 bases). From germline, CDR1 is SGHAT and CDR2 FQNNGV. Trimming cost V 5 bases and J 1 base, with 11 bases left between them. This CDR3 spans 14 amino acids.

The chain recombines TRBV19 with TRBJ1-5; D is ambiguous. CDR1 and CDR2 (germline): LNHDA, SQIVND (reference sequence). There are 14 residues in the CDR3. V was pared by 5 bases and J by 2 bases, with 10 bases between. The CDR3 DNA is TGTGCCAGTAGTGCCCTCCAGGGCAATCAGCCCCAGCATTTT. Translating gives CASSALQGNQPQHF.

This clone was picked up a small number of times. The chain has TRBV2 and TRBJ1-1, with D hard to call. CDR1 is SNHLY and CDR2 is FYNNEI in the germline V gene. The CDR3 covers 13 residues. The germline V and J ends were trimmed by 10 bases and 1 base, with 13 bases remaining between them. The CDR3 protein is CATMPRSNTEAFF. CDR3 DNA sequence: TGTGCCACCATGCCTCGGTCGAACACTGAAGCTTTCTTT.

Here the CDR3 DNA reads TGTGCCACCAGCAGAGATCGAACGACGGCGACTAGTCAAGAGACCCAGTACTTC. This gives the protein CATSRDRTTATSQETQYF. V is TRBV15 and J is TRBJ2-5, with D perhaps matching TRBD2 (6 bases). The germline V gene has CDR1 LNHNV and CDR2 YYDKDF (reference sequence). The CDR3 is 18 residues long. V was clipped by 0 bases and J by 2 bases, with 19 bases between them.

The V gene is TRBV4-1, the J gene TRBJ2-5, with 9 bases aligning to TRBD2. The end of the DNA is better explained by TRBJ2-7, so the J call may be wrong. The germline gives CDR1 MGHRA, CDR2 YSYEKL. The CDR3 extends over 15 amino acids. CDR3 nucleotides: TGCGCCAGCAGCCAAGACCCTAGCGGGGTTTACGAGCAGTACTTC. This encodes CASSQDPSGVYEQYF.

There are a few counts of this clone. This chain joins TRBV30 and TRBJ2-2; TRBD2 matches 8 bases. The CDR3 contains 14 residues. Germline CDR1 and CDR2: GTSNPN and SVGIG (reference sequence). V was pared by 7 bases and J by 6 bases, with 10 bases of the junction left unmatched. CDR3 nucleotide sequence: TGTGCCTTTCAAAGCGGGAGTCTCCCCGGGGAGCTGTTTTTT. As protein: CAFQSGSLPGELFF.

This clone was observed once. The gene calls are TRBV27 and TRBJ2-7; 7 bases are shared with TRBD1. CDR3 length: 13 residues. Germline V gene lookup returns CDR1 MNHEY and CDR2 SMNVEV (reference sequence). V dropped 5 bases and J dropped 4; count of bases not matched to a gene: 5. CDR3 region: CASSLGQFYEQYF. In DNA, the CDR3 is TGTGCCAGCAGTCTGGGACAGTTTTACGAGCAGTACTTC.

This chain links TRBV5-1 with TRBJ2-3; possible D gene TRBD1, 6 bases. Between the trimmed V and J ends, which lost 2 bases and 0 bases, there was a span of 16 bases. Germline lookup yields CDR1 SGHRS and CDR2 YFSETQ. CDR3 size: 17 residues. CDR3 loop: CASSFTPGAVSTDTQYF. CDR3 DNA: TGCGCCAGCAGCTTCACGCCAGGGGCTGTTAGCACAGATACGCAGTATTTT.

The genes are TRBV7-9 and TRBJ2-2; D remains ambiguous. The V gene lost 2 bases and the J gene lost 4 bases, with 11 bases spanning the gap. The CDR3 is made up of 15 amino acids. Germline CDR1 reads SEHNR; CDR2 reads FQNEAQ (reference sequence). The CDR3 protein is CASSLFQSGTGELFF. In DNA, the CDR3 is TGTGCCAGCAGCTTATTTCAGTCGGGCACCGGGGAGCTGTTTTTT.

The chain recombines TRBV4-1 with TRBJ2-1; no definite D call. This CDR3 is built from 14 residues. The V end lost 0 bases, the J end lost 4 bases, and 7 bases lay between the germline ends. Germline lookup yields CDR1 MGHRA and CDR2 YSYEKL. CDR3 bases: TGCGCCAGCAGCCAAGATCTTCCTTACAATGAGCAGTTCTTC. Protein: CASSQDLPYNEQFF.

This chain links TRBV23-1 with TRBJ2-3; possible D gene TRBD2, 6 bases. TRBV23-1 is marked as an open reading frame, function uncertain. CDR3 length: 18 residues. Trimming left V 0 bases short and J 1 base short, with 17 bases between. Here the CDR3 DNA reads TGCGCCAGCAGTCAATCGCGCAGGGAGGTTCCCCGCACAGATACGCAGTATTTT. This codes for CASSQSRREVPRTDTQYF.

V usage is TRBV5-6 and J usage is TRBJ1-2, with TRBD1 matching 7 bases. The CDR3 is 15 residues long. Per germline, CDR1 SGHDT and CDR2 YYEEEE. V trimming: 2 bases; J trimming: 4 bases; junction bases outside the gene matches: 8. The CDR3, as DNA: TGTGCCAGCAGCTTCTGGGACAGTTCCATCTATGGCTACACCTTC. This codes for CASSFWDSSIYGYTF. Complete variable domain (other parts from reference TRBV5-6 and TRBJ1-2): DAGVTQSPTHLIKTRGQQVTLRCSPKSGHDTVSWYQQALGQGPQFIFQYYEEEERQRGNFPDRFSGHQFPNYSSELNVNALLLGDSALYLCASSFWDSSIYGYTFGSGTRLTVV.

CDR3 protein: CASSSQGTEQYF. DNA of the CDR3: TGTGCCAGCTCATCCCAGGGGACCGAGCAGTACTTC. The chain recombines TRBV18 with TRBJ2-7; D might be TRBD1 (6 bases). The CDR3 loop spans 12 amino acids. The germline CDR1 and CDR2 sequences are KGHSH and LQKENI. V was clipped by 5 bases and J by 6 bases, with 11 bases between them.

The rearrangement joins TRBV9 to TRBJ1-1; 10 positions match TRBD1. Trimming removed 4 bases from V and 4 bases from J; junction bases left unmatched: 7. The CDR3 is 15 residues long. Per germline, CDR1 SGDLS and CDR2 YYNGEE. CDR3 residues: CASSIGDRGGTEAFF. The CDR3 DNA is TGTGCCAGCAGCATTGGGGACAGGGGTGGCACTGAAGCTTTCTTT.

This clone was recorded a few times. V usage is TRBV21-1 and J usage is TRBJ2-3; TRBD1, the table's D call, lacks a check against the DNA. TRBV21-1 is classified as a pseudogene. This CDR3 contains 18 residues. CDR3: CASSKGGQPAVSTDTQYF. The DNA of the CDR3 is TGTGCCAGCAGCAAAGGGGGACAGCCAGCGGTTAGCACAGATACGCAGTATTTT.

This rearrangement joins TRBV28 to TRBJ1-2; no clear D gene. CDR1 and CDR2 from the germline V gene are MDHEN and SYDVKM. This CDR3 is 15 amino acids long. V was trimmed by 10 bases and J by 4 bases, leaving 22 bases between them. The DNA for the CDR3 is TGTGCCACCGTGATTTCAGCGGCCCCTACCTATGGCTACACCTTC. Protein: CATVISAAPTYGYTF.

A few counts support this clone. The chain recombines TRBV7-2 with TRBJ1-3, with TRBD1 identical over 7 bases. CDR1 and CDR2 from the germline V gene are SGHTA and FQGNSA. V was pared by 0 bases and J by 0 bases, with 2 bases of the junction left unmatched. This CDR3 spans 16 amino acids. In DNA, the CDR3 is TGTGCCAGCAGCTTAGCGGGACAGAGCTCTGGAAACACCATATATTTT. This gives the protein CASSLAGQSSGNTIYF.

This clone was seen a handful of times. J is TRBJ1-4 and V is TRBV9, with TRBD1 matching 9 bases. The CDR3 is 15 amino acids. The V segment lost 4 bases and the J segment 6 bases; nucleotides outside the gene matches: 7. The V gene's germline CDR1 is SGDLS and CDR2 YYNGEE. CDR3 DNA: TGTGCCAGCAGCTCGGGACAGGGCGGGTATGAAAAACTGTTTTTT. It encodes CASSSGQGGYEKLFF.

V gene TRBV7-9 combines with J gene TRBJ1-4; D might be TRBD1 (5 bases). V was pared by 4 bases and J by 4 bases, with 10 bases between. CDR3 length: 14 residues. The germline CDR1 and CDR2 sequences are SEHNR and FQNEAQ (reference sequence). The CDR3 spells CASSSGGSNEKLFF. CDR3 coding DNA: TGTGCCAGCAGCTCGGGGGGGAGTAATGAAAAACTGTTTTTT.

The CDR3, as DNA: TGTGCCAGCAGCTTGGTCAACGGGAGGGGCTACACCTTC. Translation gives CASSLVNGRGYTF. V is TRBV5-4 and J is TRBJ1-2; D unclear. Germline V gene sequence: CDR1 SGHNT, CDR2 YYREEE (reference sequence). V was cut by 0 bases and J by 8 bases, with 11 bases left in between. The CDR3 totals 13 residues.

The chain links TRBV10-3 to TRBJ1-1; D unclear. The CDR3 consists of 16 residues. CDR1 is ENHRY and CDR2 is SYGVKD in the germline V gene. Between the trimmed V and J ends, which lost 0 bases and 5 bases, there was a span of 16 bases. CDR3 sequence reads: CAISESPLTAATEAFF. The CDR3 DNA sequence: TGTGCCATCAGTGAGTCACCGTTAACAGCGGCGACTGAAGCTTTCTTT.

This clone was detected a few times. The rearrangement uses TRBV5-4 and TRBJ2-4; perhaps TRBD2 as D (6 bases). Germline values: CDR1 SGHNT, CDR2 YYREEE (reference sequence). This CDR3 has 16 amino acids. With 4 bases removed from V and 2 bases from J, the gap between germline ends came to 16 bases. In nucleotides, the CDR3 is TGTGCCAGCAGCCCTAGACCCGGGAGTACCAAAAACATTCAGTACTTC. Translating it yields CASSPRPGSTKNIQYF.

In the case of this clone: Other DNA sequences of this sample code for an identical CDR3. The V gene is TRBV30, the J gene TRBJ2-7; 7 nucleotides align to TRBD1. V gave up 1 base and J gave up 4 bases; unmatched junction bases: 1. The CDR3 runs to 12 residues. Germline loops: CDR1 GTSNPN, CDR2 SVGIG (reference sequence). The CDR3 region is CAWSATGYEQYF. The CDR3 DNA sequence: TGTGCCTGGAGTGCGACAGGGTACGAGCAGTACTTC. The whole variable domain, filled in from reference TRBV30 and TRBJ2-7, reads SQTIHQWPATLVQPVGSPLSLECTVEGTSNPNLYWYRQAAGRGLQLLFYSVGIGQISSEVPQNLSASRPQDRQFILSSKKLLLSDSGFYLCAWSATGYEQYFGPGTRLTVT.

J is TRBJ2-5 and V is TRBV5-1, with D maybe TRBD2 (7 bases). The germline V gene encodes CDR1 SGHRS and CDR2 YFSETQ. The CDR3 covers 13 residues. Trimming removed 5 bases from V and 5 bases from J, with 13 bases in between. The CDR3 DNA is TGCGCCAGCAGTTCGGGGGGCCGGGAGACCCAGTACTTC. It translates to CASSSGGRETQYF.

The chain is built from TRBV28 and TRBJ2-5; weak D call: TRBD2 (6 bases). The V end lost 2 bases, the J end lost 4 bases, and 17 bases lay between the germline ends. Per germline, CDR1 MDHEN and CDR2 SYDVKM. The CDR3 consists of 16 residues. CDR3 sequence: CASSLRRAYSGETQYF. The CDR3 DNA sequence: TGTGCCAGCAGTTTAAGGAGGGCCTACTCAGGAGAGACCCAGTACTTC.

V gene TRBV9 combines with J gene TRBJ2-3; 9 nucleotides align to TRBD2. Germline CDR1 and CDR2: SGDLS and YYNGEE. After removal of 0 bases from V and 4 bases from J, the junction contained 6 bases not matched to a gene. The CDR3 consists of 16 residues. The CDR3 region is CASSVAVAGVSDTQYF. The DNA for the CDR3 is TGTGCCAGCAGCGTAGCGGTAGCGGGGGTTTCAGATACGCAGTATTTT.

This clone was detected a few times. The chain uses TRBV7-3 and TRBJ2-3; 9 bases are shared with TRBD2. The CDR3 length is 16 residues. The ends lost 4 bases at V and 2 bases at J; junction bases unmatched: 7. Germline V CDR1 and CDR2: SGHTA, FQGTGA. The CDR3 sequence: CASSWRGGEVTDTQYF. The DNA of the CDR3 is TGTGCCAGCAGCTGGCGCGGGGGGGAAGTCACAGATACGCAGTATTTT.

Turning to this clone: Additional DNA sequences in this sample encode the identical CDR3. CDR3 region: CASSYSDRGGTEAFF. The CDR3 region has the DNA TGTGCCAGCAGTTACTCCGACAGGGGAGGCACTGAAGCTTTCTTT. The J gene is TRBJ1-1, the V gene TRBV6-5; the match to TRBD1 covers 8 bases. CDR3 length: 15 residues. Trimming took 0 bases from V and 4 from J; bases not matched to a gene: 4. CDR1 is MNHEY, CDR2 SVGAGI, per germline.